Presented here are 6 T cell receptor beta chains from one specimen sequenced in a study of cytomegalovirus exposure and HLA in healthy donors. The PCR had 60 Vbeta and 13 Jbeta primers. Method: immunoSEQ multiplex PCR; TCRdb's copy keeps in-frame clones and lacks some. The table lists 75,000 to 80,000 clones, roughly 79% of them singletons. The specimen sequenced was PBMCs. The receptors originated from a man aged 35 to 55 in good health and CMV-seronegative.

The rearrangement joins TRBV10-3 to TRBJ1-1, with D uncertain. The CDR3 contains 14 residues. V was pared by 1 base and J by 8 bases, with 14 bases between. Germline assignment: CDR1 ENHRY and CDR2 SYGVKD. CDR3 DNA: TGTGCCATCAGTGAGTTCCAAGAGTCACCCGAAGCTTTCTTT. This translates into CAISEFQESPEAFF.

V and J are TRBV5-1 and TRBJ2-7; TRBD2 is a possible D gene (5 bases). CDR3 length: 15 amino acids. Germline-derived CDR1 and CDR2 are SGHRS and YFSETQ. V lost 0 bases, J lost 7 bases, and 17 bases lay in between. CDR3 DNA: TGCGCCAGCAGCTTGGGGAGGACCCTAGGGCAAGAGCAGTACTTC. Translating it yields CASSLGRTLGQEQYF.

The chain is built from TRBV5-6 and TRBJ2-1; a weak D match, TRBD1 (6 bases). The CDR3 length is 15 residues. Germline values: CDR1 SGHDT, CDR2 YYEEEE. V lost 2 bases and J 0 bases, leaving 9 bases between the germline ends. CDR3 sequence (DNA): TGTGCCAGCAGCTTAGGACAGAGCTCCTACAATGAGCAGTTCTTC. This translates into CASSLGQSSYNEQFF.

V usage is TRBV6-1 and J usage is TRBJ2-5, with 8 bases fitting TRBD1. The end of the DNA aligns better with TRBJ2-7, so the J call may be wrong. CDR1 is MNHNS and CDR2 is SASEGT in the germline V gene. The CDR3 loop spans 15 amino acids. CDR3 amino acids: CASSQQGEGSYEQYF. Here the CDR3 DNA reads TGTGCCAGCAGTCAACAGGGGGAAGGATCCTACGAGCAGTACTTC.

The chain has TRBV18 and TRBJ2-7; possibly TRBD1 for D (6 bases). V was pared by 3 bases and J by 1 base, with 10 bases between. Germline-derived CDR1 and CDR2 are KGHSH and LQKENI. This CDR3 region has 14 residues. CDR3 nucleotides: TGTGCCAGCTCACCCGGGGACACGTCCTACGAGCAGTACTTC. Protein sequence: CASSPGDTSYEQYF.

CDR3: CASSPSDRGTTGELFF. The CDR3 region has the DNA TGTGCCAGCAGCCCTTCGGACAGGGGGACGACCGGGGAGCTGTTTTTT. This chain joins TRBV7-3 and TRBJ2-2; 10 positions match TRBD1. There are 16 residues in the CDR3. V trimming: 5 bases; J trimming: 5 bases; junction bases outside the gene matches: 8. Looked up from germline, CDR1 is SGHTA and CDR2 is FQGTGA.